A selection of T cell receptor beta chains follows, all from one sample in a study of blood T cell repertoires in COVID-19. Sequenced by immunoSEQ multiplex PCR; TCRdb stores in-frame clones only, minus some. The profile shows about 300,000 clones, around four fifths of them singletons. Material: peripheral blood. Receptors were obtained from a woman aged 50 to 60 with acute or convalescent COVID-19. Each CDR3 is given with its conserved first and last residue. The order of the fields is V gene, clone size, J gene, D gene, CDR3 DNA, CDR3 protein. A D gene is named only where the DNA matches it firmly. Where a row states a size, it is once, few, many or the class of an expanded clone; other rows omit it.

TRBV3-1/TRBV3-2,once,TRBJ1-5,-,TGTGCCAGCAGCCAAGGGACCCCGAGGGAACAGCCCCAGCATTTT,CASSQGTPREQPQHF
TRBV25-1,-,TRBJ2-6,-,TGTGCCAGCAGTCGGCGGGGGCTGGGGGCCAACGTCCTGACTTTC,CASSRRGLGANVLTF
TRBV9,-,TRBJ2-2,TRBD2,TGTGCCAGCAGCGTAGCCAGCGGGAGTGTCACCGGGGAGCTGTTTTTT,CASSVASGSVTGELFF
TRBV29-1,-,TRBJ2-7,-,TGCAGCGCCCAACAGGGAAGCGAGCAGTACTTC,CSAQQGSEQYF
TRBV7-9,-,TRBJ2-1,TRBD2,TGTGCCAGCAGCTTAGCTAGCGGGAGAAGGTACAATGAGCAGTTCTTC,CASSLASGRRYNEQFF
TRBV12-5,-,TRBJ2-3,TRBD1,TGTGCTAGTGGTGCCTGGGACAGAGTCACAGATACGCAGTATTTT,CASGAWDRVTDTQYF
TRBV6-5,-,TRBJ1-5,-,TGTGCCAGCAGTTATTCAGGGGTTAGCAATCAGCCCCAGCATTTT,CASSYSGVSNQPQHF
TRBV29-1,-,TRBJ2-7,TRBD2,TGCAGCGTTCCTATAGCGGGAGGGCCGCGCGAGCAGTACTTC,CSVPIAGGPREQYF
TRBV5-6,-,TRBJ2-5,TRBD2,TGTGCCAGCAGCGACCACCTCACTAGCGCCCAAGAGACCCAGTACTTC,CASSDHLTSAQETQYF
TRBV29-1,-,TRBJ1-4,TRBD1,TGCAGCGTCATACGCCGGACAGGGGGGAATGAAAAACTGTTTTTT,CSVIRRTGGNEKLFF
TRBV29-1,-,TRBJ2-5,-,TGCAGCGCACACCCGTGGAGGGGAGAGACCCAGTACTTC,CSAHPWRGETQYF
TRBV11-1,few,TRBJ1-1,-,TGTGCCAGCAGCTTCGGGGGGCTGCAGCGGAACACTGAAGCTTTCTTT,CASSFGGLQRNTEAFF
TRBV2,-,TRBJ2-3,-,TGTGCCAGCTGTACGGAGGCAGGCGGCACAGATACGCAGTATTTT,CASCTEAGGTDTQYF
TRBV2,-,TRBJ2-2,TRBD1,TGTGCCACTTCAACAGGGGCTGTGGGCACCGGGGAGCTGTTTTTT,CATSTGAVGTGELFF
TRBV5-1,-,TRBJ2-1,TRBD2,TGCGCCAGCAGCTTAGCGGGAGGGGGCAACAATGAGCAGTTCTTC,CASSLAGGGNNEQFF
TRBV7-2,-,TRBJ2-2,-,TGTGCCAGCGCACTGAACGGAGGGACGAACACCGGGGAGCTGTTTTTT,CASALNGGTNTGELFF
TRBV5-6,-,TRBJ1-2,TRBD1,TGTGCCAGCAGCTCACAGGGGAATGGCTACACCTTC,CASSSQGNGYTF
TRBV5-1,-,TRBJ2-1,TRBD1,TGCGCCAGCAGCTCTACAGGGGGCTCCTACAATGAGCAGTTCTTC,CASSSTGGSYNEQFF
TRBV30,-,TRBJ1-4,-,TGTGCCTGGGGGCCAGGGAAGTATGCAACTAATGAAAAACTGTTTTTT,CAWGPGKYATNEKLFF
TRBV19,-,TRBJ2-5,TRBD1,TGTGCCAGTAGTATGAACAGGGGAGCTGAGACCCAGTACTTC,CASSMNRGAETQYF
TRBV18,-,TRBJ1-4,TRBD1,TGTGCCAGCGCGGAGGACAGGGGAGCGGCAACTAATGAAAAACTGTTTTTT,CASAEDRGAATNEKLFF
TRBV24-1,-,TRBJ2-3,-,TGTGCCACCAGTGATTCCCTGGCGGGGAACTCTGATACGCAGTATTTT,CATSDSLAGNSDTQYF
TRBV7-8,-,TRBJ1-1,-,TGTGCCAGCAGCTTGGGAATGGGGGGGAACACTGAAGCTTTCTTT,CASSLGMGGNTEAFF
TRBV11-2,-,TRBJ2-7,-,TGTGCCAGCAGCTTGGGACTTGCTTCCTACGAGCAGTACTTC,CASSLGLASYEQYF
TRBV7-9,-,TRBJ2-1,-,TGTGCCAGCAGCTTAGGAAGCGGTTATTACAATGAGCAGTTCTTC,CASSLGSGYYNEQFF
TRBV5-1,-,TRBJ1-4,TRBD1,TGCGCCAGCAGCGGGCAGGGGGCAACTAATGAAAAACTGTTTTTT,CASSGQGATNEKLFF
TRBV7-3,-,TRBJ2-7,TRBD1,TGTGCCAGCAGCTCAAAACAGGGGGAAGCCTACGAGCAGTACTTC,CASSSKQGEAYEQYF
TRBV19,-,TRBJ1-5,TRBD1,TGTGCCAGTCACGACAGGGGGCAACAGCCCCAGCATTTT,CASHDRGQQPQHF
TRBV23-1,-,TRBJ1-4,TRBD1,TGCGCCAGCAGTCACAAAGGGGGCTTTGATAATAATGAAAAACTGTTTTTT,CASSHKGGFDNNEKLFF
TRBV5-1,-,TRBJ2-5,TRBD2,TGCGCCAGCAGCCACCCGGGACTAGTGGAGACCCAGTACTTC,CASSHPGLVETQYF
TRBV27,-,TRBJ1-3,TRBD1,TGTGCCAGCAGTTATACCTTCCCGGGACAGGGGAGAAACACCATATATTTT,CASSYTFPGQGRNTIYF
TRBV7-6,-,TRBJ2-3,TRBD2,TGTGCCAGCAGCCGACTAGCTGGGCAGGATACGCAGTATTTT,CASSRLAGQDTQYF
TRBV30,-,TRBJ1-1,-,TGTGCCGGCTCGGACAGGAACACTGAAGCTTTCTTT,CAGSDRNTEAFF
TRBV10-3,-,TRBJ1-5,-,TGTGCCATCAGTGGCCAGGGATTGGGCAATCAGCCCCAGCATTTT,CAISGQGLGNQPQHF
TRBV11-3,-,TRBJ2-2,-,TGTGCCAGCAGCTTAAGGACATACACCGGGGAGCTGTTTTTT,CASSLRTYTGELFF
TRBV19,-,TRBJ1-4,-,TGTGCCAGTAGTACGAAGACCGGGACCCTTGCCGGGGGACTGTTTTTT,CASSTKTGTLAGGLFF
TRBV4-3,-,TRBJ2-7,TRBD2,TGCGCCAGCAGCCAAGATCGGACGGGAGGGTTCGACGAGCAGTACTTC,CASSQDRTGGFDEQYF
TRBV7-9,once,TRBJ1-1,-,TGTGCCAGCAGCTTAGATCAGGGGTTGAACACTGAAGCTTTCTTT,CASSLDQGLNTEAFF
TRBV9,-,TRBJ2-1,-,TGTGCCAGCAGCGTATTCCCGGGGGGCAACAATGAGCAGTTCTTC,CASSVFPGGNNEQFF
TRBV12-3/TRBV12-4,-,TRBJ1-3,TRBD1,TGTGCCAGCAGAGGACAGGGGGGAATCCCCATATATTTT,CASRGQGGIPIYF
TRBV12-3/TRBV12-4,few,TRBJ2-3,-,TGTGCCAGCAGCCACTCCACAGATACGCAGTATTTT,CASSHSTDTQYF
TRBV18,-,TRBJ1-1,-,TGTGCCAGCTCACCGGAGCAGGGGCTAACGGGAACTGAAGCTTTCTTT,CASSPEQGLTGTEAFF
TRBV3-1/TRBV3-2,-,TRBJ1-2,-,TGTGCCAGCAGCCAAGCGGCAGGGGTGGACTATGGCTACACCTTC,CASSQAAGVDYGYTF
TRBV3-1/TRBV3-2,-,TRBJ1-1,-,TGTGCCAGCAGCCAGGGGCACGGCACTGAAGCTTTCTTT,CASSQGHGTEAFF
TRBV12-5,few,TRBJ1-1,-,TGTGCTAGTGGTCTGGAGGCGGGGACTGAAGCTTTCTTT,CASGLEAGTEAFF
TRBV9,-,TRBJ1-5,-,TGTGCCAGCAGCGTAGATACAGATAGCAATCAGCCCCAGCATTTT,CASSVDTDSNQPQHF
TRBV11-2,-,TRBJ1-1,TRBD1,TGTGCCAGCAGCTTTGGGCAGGGGGGCTTTGAAGCTTTCTTT,CASSFGQGGFEAFF
TRBV10-3,-,TRBJ1-2,TRBD1,TGTGCCACCAAGACAGGGGGCGATGGCTACACCTTC,CATKTGGDGYTF
TRBV7-2,-,TRBJ2-3,-,TGTGCCAGCAGCTTATCATCGGGAGATACGCAGTATTTT,CASSLSSGDTQYF
TRBV11-2,-,TRBJ2-1,TRBD2,TGTGCCAGCAGTGCGGGAGTCTACAATGAGCAGTTCTTC,CASSAGVYNEQFF
TRBV7-2,-,TRBJ1-6,-,TGTGCCAGCAGCTTAGAGAGGGTAAATTCACCCCTCCACTTT,CASSLERVNSPLHF
TRBV19,once,TRBJ2-7,-,TGTGCCAGTAGTGGACGGAAAGGGAGTTTTGGCGAGCAGTACTTC,CASSGRKGSFGEQYF
TRBV5-4,-,TRBJ2-7,TRBD1,TGTGCCAGCAGCTCGAAGAGCCGGGACAGGGGCTCCTACGAGCAGTACTTC,CASSSKSRDRGSYEQYF
TRBV9,-,TRBJ2-2,TRBD2,TGTGCCAGCAGCGTATCGCTAGCGGGATCCGCCGGGGAGCTGTTTTTT,CASSVSLAGSAGELFF
TRBV5-1,-,TRBJ2-1,TRBD2,TGCGCCAGCAGCTTGATAGCGGGAGGAAATGAGCAGTTCTTC,CASSLIAGGNEQFF
TRBV7-2,-,TRBJ2-3,-,TGTGCCAGCAGCTTAGAGGGGCCAGGCGCAGATACGCAGTATTTT,CASSLEGPGADTQYF
TRBV19,-,TRBJ2-5,-,TGTGCCAGTAGTACCGGACAGTTTGGCGAGACCCAGTACTTC,CASSTGQFGETQYF